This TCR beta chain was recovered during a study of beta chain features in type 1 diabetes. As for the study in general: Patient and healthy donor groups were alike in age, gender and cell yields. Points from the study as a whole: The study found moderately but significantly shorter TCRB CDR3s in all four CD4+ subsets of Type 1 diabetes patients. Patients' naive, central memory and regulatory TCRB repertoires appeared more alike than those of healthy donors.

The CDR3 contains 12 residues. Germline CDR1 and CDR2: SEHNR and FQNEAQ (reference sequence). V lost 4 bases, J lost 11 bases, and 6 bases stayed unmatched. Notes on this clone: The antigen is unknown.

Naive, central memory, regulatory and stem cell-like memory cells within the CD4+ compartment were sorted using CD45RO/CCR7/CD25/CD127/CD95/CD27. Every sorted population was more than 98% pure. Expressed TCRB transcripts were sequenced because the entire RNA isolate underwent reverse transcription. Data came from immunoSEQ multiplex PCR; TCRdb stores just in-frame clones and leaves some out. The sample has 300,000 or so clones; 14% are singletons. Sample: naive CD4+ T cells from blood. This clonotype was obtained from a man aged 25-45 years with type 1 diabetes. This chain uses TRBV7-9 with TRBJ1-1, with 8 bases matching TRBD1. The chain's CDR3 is CASSSDRAAAFF. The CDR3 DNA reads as TGTGCCAGCAGCTCGGACAGGGCGGCGGCTTTCTTT.